This TCR beta chain came from a study of spatial heterogeneity in lung cancer. Across the study: Unique TCR and UMI combinations averaged more than ten appearances each in raw reads. General study findings and limits: Tumor TCRs that were ubiquitous and expanded showed up in blood more at resection than follow-up.

Documented time point: sample taken at primary tumor resection. The authors sequenced whole RNA from tumor, nontumor lung or frozen PBMC without sorting. The 72 donors had untreated early-stage non-small cell lung cancer. Only a few counts were recorded for this clonotype. Its antigen remains unknown. TCR cDNA molecules each carried a unique molecular identifier. MiXCR, applied by TCRdb to the 5' RACE reads, yields one record per CDR3 protein. The table has about 92,000 distinct CDR3 sequences, approximately 12% seen once. Sequences were derived from PBMCs, sampled at surgery. The source is a male donor with early-stage non-small cell lung cancer.

CDR3 amino acids: CASSLVQGPYNEQFF. DNA for the CDR3: TGTGCCAGCAGCTTAGTTCAGGGTCCCTACAATGAGCAGTTCTTC. This rearrangement joins TRBV11-3 to TRBJ2-1; D perhaps matches TRBD1 (5 bases). V lost 1 base to trimming and J lost 2 bases, with 9 bases between them. The CDR3 contains 15 residues. Germline CDR1 and CDR2: SGHNT and YENEEA.